Listed below are T cell receptor beta chains from one sample, sequenced in a study of molecular identifiers for immune sequencing clone quantification. TCRdb recomputed calls from the PCR reads with MiXCR, one row per CDR3 protein. In the table there are approximately 500,000 distinct CDR3 sequences, 20% to 25% of which are singletons. Sequences were obtained from naive CD8+ T cells from blood, with Jurkat cell RNA spiked in. The receptor set was obtained from a human donor in good health. Some libraries in this study had Jurkat cell RNA spiked in. CDR3s include the opening cysteine and the closing phenylalanine or tryptophan. The D gene is left open where the match is weak. Clone size is shown for a subset of rows, as once, few, many or a class of expanded clone.

CDR3 DNA	CDR3 protein	D gene	J gene	clone size	V gene
TGTGCCAGCAGTCCTAGCGGGAGAGCCGGCACAGATACGCAGTATTTT	CASSPSGRAGTDTQYF	TRBD2	TRBJ2-3	few	TRBV28
TGTGCCAGCTCACCACTACAGGGACCGAGTACCGTGGGCACTGAAGCTTTCTTT	CASSPLQGPSTVGTEAFF	NA	TRBJ1-1	few	TRBV18
TGTGCCAGTAATAAACGAGGTTTGCAGGGGGAGGACTATGGCTGCACCTTC	CASNKRGLQGEDYGCTF	TRBD1	TRBJ1-2	NA	TRBV19
TGCAGCGTTTTCGCCACCGACAATGAGCAGTTCTTC	CSVFATDNEQFF	NA	TRBJ2-1	NA	TRBV29-1
TGTGCCGGCAGCCATTATCAGGGAAGGGACACTGAAGCTTTCTTT	CAGSHYQGRDTEAFF	NA	TRBJ1-1	few	TRBV7-9
TGTGCCAGCAGCTCCGACGGGGGGGAAGGAAACACCATATATTTT	CASSSDGGEGNTIYF	NA	TRBJ1-3	many	TRBV7-9
TGCGCCAGCAGCCAAGTAATAGCCGGGGAGCTGTTTTTT	CASSQVIAGELFF	NA	TRBJ2-2	many	TRBV4-3
TGTGCCAGCAGCCGCCCCGAACAGGGGACCCCCACCTACGAGCAGTACTTC	CASSRPEQGTPTYEQYF	TRBD1	TRBJ2-7	NA	TRBV12-3/TRBV12-4
TGTGCCAGCAGTTACGTGGGGCGCTCAGATACGCAGTATTTT	CASSYVGRSDTQYF	NA	TRBJ2-3	many	TRBV6-5
TGCAGTGTGAGGTTGCGGGGCTACGAGCAGTACTTC	CSVRLRGYEQYF	NA	TRBJ2-7	NA	TRBV20-1
TGTGCCAGCAGTAACCGGGCCCGGGATGAGCAGTTCTTC	CASSNRARDEQFF	NA	TRBJ2-1	many	TRBV6-2/TRBV6-3
TGTGCCTGGGACGGATCTGGAAACACCATATATTTT	CAWDGSGNTIYF	NA	TRBJ1-3	few	TRBV30
TGTGCCAGCAGCTCCGACACCAGAAGGGGTGGCACTGAAGCTTTCTTT	CASSSDTRRGGTEAFF	NA	TRBJ1-1	many	TRBV5-6
TGTGCCAGCAGCTTAGAGGAGGGCAGGCCACTGTTTTTT	CASSLEEGRPLFF	NA	TRBJ1-4	few	TRBV7-9
TGTGCCAGCAGTTTAGAAGGGGGTGCCGAGAGGCGTGAGCAGTTCTTC	CASSLEGGAERREQFF	NA	TRBJ2-1	NA	TRBV12-3/TRBV12-4
TGTGCCAGCAGCTTGGGCCAGGGCCTTGGACTAGGCGAAGAGACCCAGTACTTC	CASSLGQGLGLGEETQYF	TRBD2	TRBJ2-5	many	TRBV5-4
TGCAGTGCTAGAGGAGCAGGGGACTACGAGCAGTACTTC	CSARGAGDYEQYF	NA	TRBJ2-7	many	TRBV20-1
TGTGCCAGCAGTTACGACAGCGGGCTACAAGAGACCCAGTACTTC	CASSYDSGLQETQYF	NA	TRBJ2-5	NA	TRBV6-5
TGTGCCAGCAGCTTAGTCCGGACTGGCGGGGGGATAGTCCACGAGCAGTACTTC	CASSLVRTGGGIVHEQYF	TRBD2	TRBJ2-7	once	TRBV7-6
TGTGCCAGCAGCTTAGATTCGGTAAATCAGCCCCAGCATTTT	CASSLDSVNQPQHF	NA	TRBJ1-5	many	TRBV7-9
TGCGCCAGCAGCCAAGTGGGGGGAGAGGGGACCGATACGCAGTATTTT	CASSQVGGEGTDTQYF	NA	TRBJ2-3	few	TRBV4-1
TGTGCCAGCAGCTTAGTAGGGGGACCGAACACTGAAGCTTTCTTT	CASSLVGGPNTEAFF	NA	TRBJ1-1	few	TRBV7-9
TGTGCCTGGGAGAGGCTGGGAGGCACAGATACGCAGTATTTT	CAWERLGGTDTQYF	NA	TRBJ2-3	few	TRBV30